The 20 T cell receptor beta chains below all came from one sample that was sequenced in a study of T cell repertoires in cytomegalovirus infection. TCRdb analysed the reads with MiXCR anew, one entry per CDR3 protein. This table holds approximately 750,000 distinct CDR3 sequences, less than 40% found once. Sequenced sample: PBMCs. The receptors shown here come from a human donor in good health (CMV status not recorded). Some clones in this sample may be carry-over from other donors' samples.

This clonotype was detected a few times. The chain couples TRBV6-1 to TRBJ1-2; D gene uncertain. Per the germline V gene, CDR1 is MNHNS and CDR2 is SASEGT. V was clipped by 4 bases and J by 6 bases, with 12 bases between them. CDR3 length: 13 residues. The CDR3 protein is CASSAVAWNGYTF. The CDR3 DNA follows: TGTGCCAGCAGTGCGGTAGCGTGGAATGGCTACACCTTC.

V gene TRBV3-1 combines with J gene TRBJ2-7, with D tentatively TRBD1 or TRBD2 (5 bases each). The CDR3 totals 15 residues. V was trimmed by 4 bases and J by 5 bases, leaving 18 bases between them. Germline V lookup: CDR1 LGHDT, CDR2 YNNKEL (reference sequence). The CDR3 DNA reads TGTGCCAGCAGCCTTTCTCCCGGGGACCGCGACGAGCAGTACTTC. Translating it yields CASSLSPGDRDEQYF.

Many counts were recorded for this clonotype. The chain employs TRBV6-2 or TRBV6-3 and TRBJ1-5; D may be TRBD1 (6 bases). Germline CDR1 and CDR2: MNHEY and SVGEGT. CDR3 length equals 14 residues. With 2 bases removed from V and 1 base from J, the gap between germline ends came to 6 bases. CDR3 sequence: CASSYTGSNQPQHF. DNA of the CDR3: TGTGCCAGCAGTTACACAGGGAGCAATCAGCCCCAGCATTTT.

This sequence joins TRBV7-3 and TRBJ2-3; tentatively, D is TRBD1 (6 bases). Per the germline V gene, CDR1 is SGHTA and CDR2 is FQGTGA. The CDR3 length is 16 residues. V was shortened by 0 bases and J by 1 base, with 11 bases between the two germline ends. In nucleotides, the CDR3 is TGTGCCAGCAGCTTAACTCTGGGGGCGGGCACAGATACGCAGTATTTT. Translation gives CASSLTLGAGTDTQYF.

This clonotype has ten or more counts. The genes are TRBV7-8 and TRBJ1-2; D perhaps matches TRBD1 (5 bases). From germline, CDR1 is SGHVS and CDR2 FQNEAQ. CDR3 length: 13 amino acids. V was shortened by 5 bases and J by 8 bases, with 15 bases between the two germline ends. Here the CDR3 reads CASSQLTGDGYTF. CDR3 DNA sequence: TGTGCCAGCAGCCAGCTGACGGGGGACGGCTACACCTTC.

The rearrangement joins TRBV18 to TRBJ2-1, with 7 bases aligning to TRBD1. This CDR3 is 15 amino acids long. J gave up 2 bases and V 6 bases, and 7 bases lay outside the gene matches. Per the germline V gene, CDR1 is KGHSH and CDR2 is LQKENI. CDR3 sequence (DNA): TGTGCCAGCTCGCCGGGACAGAGAACCTACAATGAGCAGTTCTTC. Translated, it gives CASSPGQRTYNEQFF.

This rearrangement joins TRBV6-6 to TRBJ1-1, with 8 bases aligning to TRBD1. V lost 10 bases to trimming and J lost 4 bases; unmatched junction nucleotides: 11. The CDR3 is made up of 14 amino acids. In germline, CDR1 is MNHNY, CDR2 SVGAGI (reference sequence). In nucleotides, the CDR3 is TGTGCCATTAGCGTGACAGGGGATGGCACTGAAGCTTTCTTT. As protein: CAISVTGDGTEAFF.

V and J are TRBV19 and TRBJ1-1, with D maybe TRBD1 (5 bases). In germline, CDR1 is LNHDA, CDR2 SQIVND (reference sequence). V lost 9 bases and J 2 bases, leaving 19 bases between the germline ends. The CDR3 covers 15 residues. CDR3 protein: CARSPRRGVNTEAFF. CDR3 DNA: TGTGCCAGAAGCCCTCGAAGAGGGGTCAACACTGAAGCTTTCTTT.

The chain couples TRBV11-2 to TRBJ2-3; maybe TRBD2 (7 bases). Per germline, CDR1 SGHAT and CDR2 FQNNGV. Trimming took 6 bases from V and 0 from J, leaving 16 bases between them. The CDR3 has 16 amino acids. CDR3: CASSWRGGSSTDTQYF. For the CDR3, the DNA is TGTGCCAGCAGTTGGCGCGGGGGCAGTAGCACAGATACGCAGTATTTT.

This clonotype was detected a few times. The rearrangement uses TRBV28 and TRBJ2-3; 10 bases match TRBD1. The CDR3 has 16 amino acids. The ends lost 6 bases at V and 11 bases at J; junction bases unmatched: 17. Germline V gene lookup returns CDR1 MDHEN and CDR2 SYDVKM. CDR3: CASSSRQGAVGYEQYF. For the CDR3, the DNA is TGTGCCAGCAGCTCCAGACAGGGGGCGGTGGGGTATGAGCAGTATTTT. Full variable domain (rest looked up from reference TRBV28 and TRBJ2-3): DVKVTQSSRYLVKRTGEKVFLECVQDMDHENMFWYRQDPGLGLRLIYFSYDVKMKEKGDIPEGYSVSREKKERFSLILESASTNQTSMYLCASSSRQGAVGYEQYFGPGTRLTVL.

This clonotype was seen a handful of times. The J gene is TRBJ2-7, the V gene TRBV6-6; D is unclear. Looked up from germline, CDR1 is MNHNY and CDR2 is SVGAGI (reference sequence). V was pared by 2 bases and J by 4 bases, with 9 bases between. This CDR3 has 13 amino acids. The CDR3 spells CASSYRGLYEQYF. Here the CDR3 DNA reads TGTGCCAGCAGTTACCGCGGCCTTTACGAGCAGTACTTC.

In its sample, this clonotype was seen a few times. This chain links TRBV5-1 with TRBJ2-2, with D unclear. Trimming left V 1 base short and J 6 bases short, with 16 bases between. This CDR3 comprises 16 residues. Germline CDR1 is SGHRS and CDR2 is YFSETQ. CDR3 loop: CASSLTARGRAGELFF. The CDR3 DNA reads TGCGCCAGCAGCTTGACGGCCCGCGGTCGGGCCGGGGAGCTGTTTTTT. The variable domain in full, completed from reference TRBV5-1 and TRBJ2-2, reads KAGVTQTPRYLIKTRGQQVTLSCSPISGHRSVSWYQQTPGQGLQFLFEYFSETQRNKGNFPGRFSGRQFSNSRSEMNVSTLELGDSALYLCASSLTARGRAGELFFGEGSRLTVL.

In the case of this clonotype: Sequence at one end of the junction differs from germline and may be a read error. The chain is built from TRBV5-1 and TRBJ1-2; tentatively, D is TRBD1 (5 bases). The germline gives CDR1 SGHRS, CDR2 YFSETQ. This CDR3 region has 17 residues. CDR3 DNA sequence: TGCGCCAGCAGCCCGACGAGCGGGGGTAGAGGTAACCATGGCTACACCTTC. Translation gives CASSPTSGGRGNHGYTF.

This chain links TRBV20-1 with TRBJ1-5, with TRBD1 as a possible D gene (5 bases). The CDR3 loop spans 14 amino acids. Germline CDR1 is DFQATT and CDR2 is SNEGSKA (reference sequence). The CDR3, as DNA: TGCATTGCGGGGGGGTTCGGTGGCAATCAGCCCCAGCATTTT. Its protein is CIAGGFGGNQPQHF.

There are a few counts of this clonotype. J is TRBJ1-5 and V is TRBV7-2; D remains ambiguous. The CDR3 runs 14 residues. Per germline, CDR1 SGHTA and CDR2 FQGNSA. Trimming removed 1 base from V and 7 bases from J, with 11 bases in between. DNA of the CDR3: TGTGCCAGCAGCTTAGGGATAAAGGGACAGCCCCAGCATTTT. It encodes CASSLGIKGQPQHF. Variable domain in full (rest from reference TRBV7-2 and TRBJ1-5): GAGVSQSPSNKVTEKGKDVELRCDPISGHTALYWYRQSLGQGLEFLIYFQGNSAPDKSGLPSDRFSAERTGGSVSTLTIQRTQQEDSAVYLCASSLGIKGQPQHFGDGTRLSIL.

This clonotype was recorded a few times. This chain uses TRBV6-6 with TRBJ1-5; no firm D call. The germline V and J ends were trimmed by 6 bases and 2 bases, with 14 bases remaining between them. The CDR3 covers 15 residues. CDR1 and CDR2 from the germline V gene are MNHNY and SVGAGI (reference sequence). The CDR3 nucleotides read TGTGCCAGCAGACCCCGGATCGGTGGCAATCAGCCCCAGCATTTT. This codes for CASRPRIGGNQPQHF.

This clonotype was counted between two and nine times. The V call is TRBV6-2 or TRBV6-3, the J call TRBJ1-1; D is perhaps TRBD1 (5 bases). Trimming stripped 6 bases from V and 4 bases from J, with 15 bases between. Germline values: CDR1 MNHEY, CDR2 SVGEGT. The CDR3 loop spans 14 amino acids. The chain's CDR3 is CASSQGQSRTEAFF. The CDR3 DNA is TGTGCCAGCAGCCAGGGTCAATCTCGCACTGAAGCTTTCTTT.

CDR3 bases: TGTGCCAGTAGTATTAATCTGGGACGAGAAAACGCCAACTATGGCTACACCTTC. Protein product: CASSINLGRENANYGYTF. The chain couples TRBV19 to TRBJ1-2, with D possibly matching TRBD1 (5 bases). V lost 3 bases and J 2 bases, leaving 22 bases between the germline ends. Per the germline V gene, CDR1 is LNHDA and CDR2 is SQIVND (reference sequence). The CDR3 contains 18 residues.

This clonotype was counted between two and nine times. This sequence joins TRBV7-9 and TRBJ2-6, with D perhaps assigned TRBD1 or TRBD2 (5 bases each). Trimming removed 6 bases at V and 1 base at J, with 19 bases between. Germline assignment: CDR1 SEHNR and CDR2 FQNEAQ (reference sequence). The CDR3 is 18 amino acids. CDR3 nucleotides: TGTGCCAGCAGGCATCGGGGACGGGATTCTTCTGGGGCCAACGTCCTGACTTTC. The encoded protein is CASRHRGRDSSGANVLTF.

This chain links TRBV2 with TRBJ1-1, with TRBD1 matching 7 bases. The CDR3 is 15 residues long. Trimming took 6 bases from V and 1 from J; bases not matched to a gene: 8. Germline assignment: CDR1 SNHLY and CDR2 FYNNEI. The CDR3 spells CASRERTGENTEAFF. For the CDR3, the DNA is TGTGCCAGCAGGGAGAGGACAGGAGAGAACACTGAAGCTTTCTTT.